This T cell receptor beta chain was identified in a study of T-cell reconstitution after alpha-beta-depleted transplantation in children. Study results and limitations: A year had passed since transplant, and T-cell counts and diversity by then came mostly from newly produced T cells. Expanded clones from the graft, numbering several hundred, reportedly supplied alpha-beta T cells about two months after transplant. TCRbeta diversity was high at day 60 in some patients (a result of surviving recipient T cells and thymic progenitors).

The J segment lost 4 bases and the V segment lost 0 bases, leaving 7 bases of the junction unmatched. Germline assignment: CDR1 MGHRA and CDR2 YSYEKL. The CDR3 spans 17 residues. Unique molecular identifiers were incorporated during preparation of the TCRbeta library. Using its own MiXCR run on the PCR reads, TCRdb lists one record per CDR3 protein. The sample holds about 160,000 distinct CDR3 sequences, around 10% seen once. This clonotype was seen many times. As yet, its antigen is unknown. Sample: PBMCs, taken before TCRalphabeta/CD19-depleted stem cell transplant. This chain uses TRBV4-1 with TRBJ1-2; 11 positions match TRBD1. The TCR sequence derives from a boy aged 2-9 years with acute myeloid leukemia, due to receive a stem cell transplant. Here the CDR3 DNA reads TGCGCCAGCAGCCAAGAGCCGGGACAGGGGGGTTCCTATGGCTACACCTTC. It yields the protein CASSQEPGQGGSYGYTF.